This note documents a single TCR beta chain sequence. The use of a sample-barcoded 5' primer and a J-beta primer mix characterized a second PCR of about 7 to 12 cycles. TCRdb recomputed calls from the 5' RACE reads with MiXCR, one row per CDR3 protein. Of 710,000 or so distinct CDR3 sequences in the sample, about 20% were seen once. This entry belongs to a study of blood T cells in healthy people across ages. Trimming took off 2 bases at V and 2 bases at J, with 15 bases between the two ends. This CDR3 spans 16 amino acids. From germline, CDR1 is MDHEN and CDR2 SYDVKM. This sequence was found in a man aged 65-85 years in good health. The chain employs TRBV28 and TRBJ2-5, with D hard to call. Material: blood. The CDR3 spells CASSLLVGYPQETQYF. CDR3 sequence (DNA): TGTGCCAGCAGTTTACTCGTAGGGTACCCTCAAGAGACCCAGTACTTC.